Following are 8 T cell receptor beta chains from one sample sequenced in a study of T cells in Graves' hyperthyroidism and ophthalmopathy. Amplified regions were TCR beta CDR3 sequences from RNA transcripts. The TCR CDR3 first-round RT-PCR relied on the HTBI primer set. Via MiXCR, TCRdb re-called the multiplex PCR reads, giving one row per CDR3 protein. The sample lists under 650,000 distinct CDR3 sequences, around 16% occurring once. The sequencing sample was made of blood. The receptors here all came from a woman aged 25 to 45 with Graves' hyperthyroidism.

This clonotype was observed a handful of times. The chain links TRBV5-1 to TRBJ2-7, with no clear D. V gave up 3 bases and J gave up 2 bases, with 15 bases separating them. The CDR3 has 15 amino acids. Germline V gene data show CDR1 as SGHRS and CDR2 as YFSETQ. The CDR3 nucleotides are TGCGCCAGCAGCTGGGATTCTGAAGCAACCTACGAGCAGTACTTC. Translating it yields CASSWDSEATYEQYF.

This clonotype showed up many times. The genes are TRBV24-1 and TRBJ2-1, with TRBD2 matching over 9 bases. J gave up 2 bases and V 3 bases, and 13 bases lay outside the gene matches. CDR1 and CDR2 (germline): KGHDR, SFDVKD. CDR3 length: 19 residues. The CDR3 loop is CATSDQGNSGGGAYNEQFF. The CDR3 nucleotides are TGTGCCACCAGTGATCAGGGGAATAGCGGGGGAGGGGCCTACAATGAGCAGTTCTTC.

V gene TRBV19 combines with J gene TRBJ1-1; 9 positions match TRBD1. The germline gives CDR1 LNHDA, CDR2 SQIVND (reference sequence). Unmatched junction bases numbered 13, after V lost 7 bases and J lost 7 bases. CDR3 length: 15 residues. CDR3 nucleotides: TGTGCCAGTACCCTCCTCGCGACAGGGGGATATGAAGCTTTCTTT. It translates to CASTLLATGGYEAFF.

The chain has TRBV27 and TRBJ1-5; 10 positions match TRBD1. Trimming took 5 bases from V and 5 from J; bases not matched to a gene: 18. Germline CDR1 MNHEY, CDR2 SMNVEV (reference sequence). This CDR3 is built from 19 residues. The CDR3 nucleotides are TGTGCCAGCAGTATACGCCGGACAGGGGGGGTGGAAAGAGATCAGCCCCAGCATTTT. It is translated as CASSIRRTGGVERDQPQHF.

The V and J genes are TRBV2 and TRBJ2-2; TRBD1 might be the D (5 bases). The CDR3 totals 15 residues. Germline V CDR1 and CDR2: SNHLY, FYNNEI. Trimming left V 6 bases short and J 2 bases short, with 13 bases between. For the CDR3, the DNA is TGTGCCAGCAGCGCCCAGGGCTTTAACACCGGGGAGCTGTTTTTT. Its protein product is CASSAQGFNTGELFF.

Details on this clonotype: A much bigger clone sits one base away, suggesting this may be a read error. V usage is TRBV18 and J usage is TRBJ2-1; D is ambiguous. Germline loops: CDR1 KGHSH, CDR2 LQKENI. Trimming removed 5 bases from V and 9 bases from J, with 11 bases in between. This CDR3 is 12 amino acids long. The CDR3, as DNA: TGTGCCAGCTCAGGTAGCAGGAGTGAGCAGTTCTTC. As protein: CASSGSRSEQFF.

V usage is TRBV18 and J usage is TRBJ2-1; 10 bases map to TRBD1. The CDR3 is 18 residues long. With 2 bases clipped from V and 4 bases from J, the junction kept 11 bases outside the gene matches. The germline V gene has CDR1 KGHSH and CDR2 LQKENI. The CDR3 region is CASSPGTGVRSVYNEQFF. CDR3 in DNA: TGTGCCAGCTCACCAGGGACAGGGGTGAGGTCGGTGTACAATGAGCAGTTCTTC.

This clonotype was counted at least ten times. CDR3 loop: CASSLEMAGGKNEQFF. Here the CDR3 DNA reads TGTGCCAGCAGCTTAGAGATGGCGGGAGGGAAAAATGAGCAGTTCTTC. The chain employs TRBV7-2 and TRBJ2-1; the match to TRBD2 covers 9 bases. The V segment lost 1 base and the J segment 7 bases; nucleotides outside the gene matches: 8. The CDR3 is made up of 16 amino acids. CDR1 is SGHTA and CDR2 is FQGNSA in the germline V gene.